This T cell receptor (beta chain) was sequenced in a study of blood T cell repertoires in COVID-19. Trimming took 6 bases from V and 5 from J; bases not matched to a gene: 5. Germline CDR1 MNHEY, CDR2 SVGAGI. This CDR3 has 13 residues. Under the authors' procedure: Reference gene primer amplification gave estimated nucleated cell counts. This table comes from immunoSEQ multiplex PCR, and its TCRdb copy is limited to in-frame clones, with some not included. D and trimming were read from the DNA, whereas the V and J calls and clone size are those reported in that table. Of about 72,000 clones detected, 82% appear once; the ten largest clones hold around 20%.

The source is a human donor in a cohort sampled during active COVID-19. The J gene is TRBJ1-2, the V gene TRBV6-5; 8 nucleotides agree with TRBD1. The specimen was peripheral blood. The CDR3 sequence: CASSLTGGYGYTF. In DNA form, the CDR3 reads TGTGCCAGCAGCCTTACAGGGGGTTATGGCTACACCTTC.